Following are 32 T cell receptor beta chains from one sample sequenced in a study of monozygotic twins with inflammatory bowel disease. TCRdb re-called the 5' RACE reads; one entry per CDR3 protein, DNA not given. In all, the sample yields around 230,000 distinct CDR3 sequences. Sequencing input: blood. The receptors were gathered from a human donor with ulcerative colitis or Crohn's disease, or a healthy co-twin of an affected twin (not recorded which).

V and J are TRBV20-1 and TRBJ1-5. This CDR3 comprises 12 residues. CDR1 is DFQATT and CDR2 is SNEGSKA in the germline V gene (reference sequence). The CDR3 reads CSASRGRQPQHF.

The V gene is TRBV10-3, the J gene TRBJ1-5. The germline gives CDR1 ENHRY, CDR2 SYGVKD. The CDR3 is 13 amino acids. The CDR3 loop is CAISAGSNQPQHF.

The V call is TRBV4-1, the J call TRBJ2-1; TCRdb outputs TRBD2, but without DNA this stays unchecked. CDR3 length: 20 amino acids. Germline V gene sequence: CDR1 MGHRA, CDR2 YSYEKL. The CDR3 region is CASSTPGLRVGGPGVDEQFF.

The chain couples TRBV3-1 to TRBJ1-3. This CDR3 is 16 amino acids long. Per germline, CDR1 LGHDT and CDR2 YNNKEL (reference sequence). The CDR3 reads CASSPVLQGSGNTIYF.

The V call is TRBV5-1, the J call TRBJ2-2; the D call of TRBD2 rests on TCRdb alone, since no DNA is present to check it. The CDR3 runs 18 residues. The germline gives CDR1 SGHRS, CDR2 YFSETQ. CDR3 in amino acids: CASSLNAGLAGSTGELFF.

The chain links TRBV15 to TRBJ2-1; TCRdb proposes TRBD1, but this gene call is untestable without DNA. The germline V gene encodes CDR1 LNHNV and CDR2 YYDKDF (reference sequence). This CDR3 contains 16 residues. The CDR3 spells CATSRDLIRDYNEQFF.

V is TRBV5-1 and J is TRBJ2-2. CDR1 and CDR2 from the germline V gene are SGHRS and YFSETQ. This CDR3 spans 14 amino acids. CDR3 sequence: CASTTRMNTGELFF.

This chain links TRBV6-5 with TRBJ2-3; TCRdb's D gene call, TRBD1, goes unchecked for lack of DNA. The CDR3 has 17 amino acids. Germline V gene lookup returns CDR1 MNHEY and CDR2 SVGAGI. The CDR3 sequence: CASSYSMEDTSTDTQYF.

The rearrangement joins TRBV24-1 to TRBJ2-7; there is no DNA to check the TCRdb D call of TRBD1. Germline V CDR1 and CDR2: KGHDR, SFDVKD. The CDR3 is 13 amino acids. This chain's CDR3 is CATSGDKSYEQYF.

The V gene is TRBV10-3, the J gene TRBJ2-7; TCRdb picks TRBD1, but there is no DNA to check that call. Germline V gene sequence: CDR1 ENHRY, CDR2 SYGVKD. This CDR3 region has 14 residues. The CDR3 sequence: CAISGPGQSYEQYF.

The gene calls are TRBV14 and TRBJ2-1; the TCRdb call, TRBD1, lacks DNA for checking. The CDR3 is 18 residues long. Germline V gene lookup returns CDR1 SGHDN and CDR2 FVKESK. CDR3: CASSQARFGGSSYNEQFF.

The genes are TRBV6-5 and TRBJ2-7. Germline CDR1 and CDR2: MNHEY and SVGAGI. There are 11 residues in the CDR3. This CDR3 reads CASSYLLEQYF.

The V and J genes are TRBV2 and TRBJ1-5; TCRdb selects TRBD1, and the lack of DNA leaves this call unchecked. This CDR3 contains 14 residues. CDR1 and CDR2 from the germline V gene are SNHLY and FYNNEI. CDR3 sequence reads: CASREERGNQPQHF. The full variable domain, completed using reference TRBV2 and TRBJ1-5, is EPEVTQTPSHQVTQMGQEVILRCVPISNHLYFYWYRQILGQKVEFLVSFYNNEISEKSEIFDDQFSVERPDGSNFTLKIRSTKLEDSAMYFCASREERGNQPQHFGDGTRLSIL.

CDR3 loop: CASNHRGITYEQYF. V usage is TRBV2 and J usage is TRBJ2-7; TCRdb names TRBD1, which stays unverified in the absence of DNA. This CDR3 region has 14 residues. Germline V gives CDR1 SNHLY, CDR2 FYNNEI.

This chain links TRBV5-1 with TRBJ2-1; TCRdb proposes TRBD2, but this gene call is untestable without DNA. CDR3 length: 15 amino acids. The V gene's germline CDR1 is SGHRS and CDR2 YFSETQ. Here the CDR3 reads CASSLLAGGNNEQFF.

CDR3 region: CSARYLQPQEEKLFF. The chain is built from TRBV20-1 and TRBJ1-4. CDR1 DFQATT and CDR2 SNEGSKA come from the germline V gene (reference sequence). This CDR3 region has 15 residues.

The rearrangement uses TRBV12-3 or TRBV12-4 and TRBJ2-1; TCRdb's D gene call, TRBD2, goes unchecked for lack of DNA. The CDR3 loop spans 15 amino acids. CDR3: CASSPIRLDGTEQFF.

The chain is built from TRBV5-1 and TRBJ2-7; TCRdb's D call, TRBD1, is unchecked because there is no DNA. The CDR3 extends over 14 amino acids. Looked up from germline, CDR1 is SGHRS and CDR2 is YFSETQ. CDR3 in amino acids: CASSLRDISYEQYF.

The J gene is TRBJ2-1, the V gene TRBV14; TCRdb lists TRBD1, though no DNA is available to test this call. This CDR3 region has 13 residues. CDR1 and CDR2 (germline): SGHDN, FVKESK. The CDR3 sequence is CASSPPGYNEQFF.

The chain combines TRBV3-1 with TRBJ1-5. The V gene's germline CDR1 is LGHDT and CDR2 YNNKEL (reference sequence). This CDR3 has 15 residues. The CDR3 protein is CASSQDHSLNQPQHF.

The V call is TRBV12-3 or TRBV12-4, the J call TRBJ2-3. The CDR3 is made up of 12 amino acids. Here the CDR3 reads CASSGNGDTQYF.

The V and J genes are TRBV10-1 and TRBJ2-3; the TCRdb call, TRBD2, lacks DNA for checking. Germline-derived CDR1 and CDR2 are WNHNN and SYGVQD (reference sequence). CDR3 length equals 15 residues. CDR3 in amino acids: CASSDTSGGTDTQYF.

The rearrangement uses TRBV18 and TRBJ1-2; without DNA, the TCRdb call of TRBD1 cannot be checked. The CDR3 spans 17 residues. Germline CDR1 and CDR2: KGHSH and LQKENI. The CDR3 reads CASSREGGTARGYGYTF.

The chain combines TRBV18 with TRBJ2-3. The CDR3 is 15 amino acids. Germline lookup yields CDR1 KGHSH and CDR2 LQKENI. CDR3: CASSPGSSSTDTQYF.

CDR3: CASSLTGGGYEQYF. The chain combines TRBV7-2 with TRBJ2-7; TCRdb returns TRBD1, unconfirmable since there is no DNA. The CDR3 totals 14 residues. CDR1 and CDR2 from the germline V gene are SGHTA and FQGNSA.

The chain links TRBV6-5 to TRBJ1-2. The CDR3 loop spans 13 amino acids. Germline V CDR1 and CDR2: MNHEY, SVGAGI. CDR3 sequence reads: CASSYLGGSGYTF.

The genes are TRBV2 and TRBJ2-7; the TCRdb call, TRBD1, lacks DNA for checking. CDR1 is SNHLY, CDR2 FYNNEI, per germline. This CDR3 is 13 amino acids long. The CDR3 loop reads CASSERDRGGKYF.

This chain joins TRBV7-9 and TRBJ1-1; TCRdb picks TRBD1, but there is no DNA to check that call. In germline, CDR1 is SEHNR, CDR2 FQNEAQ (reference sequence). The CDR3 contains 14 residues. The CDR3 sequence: CASSPTGPHTEAFF.

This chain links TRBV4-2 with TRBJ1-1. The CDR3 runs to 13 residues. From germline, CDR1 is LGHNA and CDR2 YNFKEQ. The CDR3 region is CASSQDSGSEAFF.

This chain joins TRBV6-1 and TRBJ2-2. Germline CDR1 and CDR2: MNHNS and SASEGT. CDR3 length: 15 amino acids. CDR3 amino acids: CASSEWAQNTGELFF.

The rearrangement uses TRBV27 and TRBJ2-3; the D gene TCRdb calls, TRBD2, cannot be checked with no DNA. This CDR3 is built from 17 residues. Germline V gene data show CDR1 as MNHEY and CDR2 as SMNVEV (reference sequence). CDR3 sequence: CASSPGLAGRFADTQYF.

The CDR3 loop is CASSPGTTDTQYF. This chain connects TRBV7-9 to TRBJ2-3; checking the TCRdb D call of TRBD1 is not possible without DNA. From germline, CDR1 is SEHNR and CDR2 FQNEAQ (reference sequence). The CDR3 has 13 residues.